The TCR beta chain under discussion was sequenced for a study of T cells in Graves' hyperthyroidism and ophthalmopathy (dated 2019 in TCRdb). Notes on the research overall: Peripheral blood was sampled at the time of initial diagnosis, prior to any treatment. An independent validation cohort of under 20 hyperthyroidism patients and about 16 patients who later progressed to ophthalmopathy tested prospective prediction of ophthalmopathy. A discovery cohort of about a hundred patients, about 43 with Graves' ophthalmopathy and fewer than 65 with stable Graves' hyperthyroidism, was used to find distinguishing TCR V-J signatures. In about 6 Graves' hyperthyroidism patients, the study also compared T-cell repertoires from thyroid tissue with T-cell repertoires from blood. The 75 to 100 discovery patients were divided at random into training and test sets in a 7:3 ratio. The paper describes TCR Vbeta CDR3 sequencing of roughly 130 peripheral blood samples, made up of 43 ophthalmopathy patients, some 76 hyperthyroidism patients and 17 progressor patients. After sampling, hyperthyroidism patients received methimazole starting at 30 mg daily, and ophthalmopathy patients received high-dose intravenous methylprednisolone.

Graves' hyperthyroidism was defined as stable when no progression to ophthalmopathy occurred over 18 months of follow-up. Hyperthyroidism patients were newly diagnosed, with disease duration under 2 months, and aged 18 to 65 years. Patients with uncontrolled infections, other autoimmune diseases, pregnancy or lactation were excluded. Diagnoses relied on clinical symptoms, serum thyroxine and TRAb, thyroid ultrasound and orbital computed tomography. PBMCs were isolated from about 9.2 ml of fresh peripheral blood by Ficoll-Paque density gradient centrifugation. Total RNA was extracted using Trizol reagent, and RNA quality was assessed on an Agilent 2100 Bioanalyzer. Taken from cysteine to phenylalanine, the CDR3 has 19 residues. The kept DNA is CDR3 alone, 57 bases in frame from the first base. Trimming removed 4 bases from V and 0 bases from J; the gene matches leave 14 bases unexplained. CDR1 and CDR2 (SGHTA, FQGTGA) derive from the germline V gene.

On the study overall, not on this receptor specifically: Most expanded thyroid clonotypes (frequency above 0.001) were also detected in blood, a finding suggesting that blood repertoires may reflect thyroid immune responses. A 13 V-J signature model separated ophthalmopathy from stable hyperthyroidism, with about 88% sensitivity and roughly 81% specificity in cross-validation and 80%/75% in testing. Sample size was not statistically predetermined, and blinding of investigators to group allocation was not performed. During validation, the model predicted progression to ophthalmopathy a median of approximately 7 months ahead of onset, with roughly 65% sensitivity and 72.22% specificity.

This clonotype was seen more than once but under ten times. Its antigen remains undetermined. Base qualities are not at hand, and no much larger clone is one base apart. Amplification of TCR beta CDR3 regions was carried out from RNA transcripts. For the first round of RT-PCR on the TCR CDR3, the HTBI primer set was used together with the Qiagen OneStep RT-PCR kit. The libraries were constructed in a second round of multiplex PCR and then size-selected and purified. Libraries were sequenced paired-end with 100 bp reads on an Illumina HiSeq2000. The authors' analysis ran thus. SOAPnuke was used to process the raw data, throwing out any read that contained adapters or uncalled bases, had a mean Phred below 15, or lacked an exact constant-primer or identifier match. COPE v1.2.5 was used to merge high-quality paired reads, and clonotypes were defined as unique nucleotide sequences. MiTCR v1.1 was used to align the clonotypes against IMGT TRBV, TRBD and TRBJ reference segments. Analysis was restricted to V-J combinations with a frequency above 0.0001, which covered 98% to 99.2% of repertoires. A TCS score was defined as the ratio of F50 (clonal expansion) to E x V (chaos), with BLOSUM62-based TCRdist applied between CDR3 peptides within each V-J. Welch's t-statistics and random forest reduced around 550 V-J features to 10 to 15, which were used in a naive Bayes classifier (R e1071). TCRdb cleaned the public reads at Q25 with fastp, built clones with MiXCR and kept in-frame beta chains. When rows share a CDR3 protein, they turn into one entry using the most common DNA and genes. The V and J calls, along with clone size, are taken from TCRdb and not from the paper's own processing. The sample has around 430,000 distinct CDR3 sequences on record, about 15% of them singletons. The ten largest make up approximately 32% of the sample.

Source material: blood. This sequence was found in a woman aged 30 to 39 with Graves' hyperthyroidism. The chain is made from TRBV7-3 and TRBJ2-3; the junction holds 9 bases that match TRBD2. The sequence in DNA is TGTGCCAGCAGCTCCCCATCCACTAGCGGGTTGACTAGCACAGATACGCAGTATTTT. Its protein product is CASSSPSTSGLTSTDTQYF.